This TCR beta chain was recorded in a study of CD8+CD57+ T cells in acquired aplastic anemia. Genomic DNA acted as the template from which TCR beta VDJ combination and CDR3 sequence profiling were carried out. TCRdb fed the reads into MiXCR, producing one record per CDR3 protein. The sample yields about 250,000 distinct CDR3 sequences, approximately 45% seen once. Trimming cost V 5 bases and J 4 bases, with 17 bases left between them. Looked up from germline, CDR1 is SGHVS and CDR2 is FNYEAQ. CDR3 length: 15 residues. This clonotype was seen a few times. One base away lies a much larger clone, so this may be a sequencing read error. Given the absence of the conserved phenylalanine or tryptophan at the CDR3 end, a read error is likely. Patients selected for sequencing had displayed CD8+CD57+ cell expansion by flow cytometry. Blood came from patients not yet given any therapy.

This receptor was obtained from a human donor with aplastic anemia. This chain uses TRBV7-6 with TRBJ2-5; D might be TRBD2 (5 bases). Sequenced sample: sorted CD4+, CD8+, or CD8+CD57+ T cells (not recorded which) from PBMCs. Here the CDR3 DNA reads TGTGCCAGCAGCAAGCGGCAAATTTATCGAGAGACCCAGTACCTC. Its protein is CASSKRQIYRETQYL.